The 28 T cell receptor beta chains below were found in one sample sequenced in a study of PD-L1 blockade in urothelial cancer. Clones were sequenced by immunoSEQ multiplex PCR, and TCRdb holds only the in-frame ones, with some missing. The repertoire includes approximately 32,000 clones, more than 65% of them detected once, and approximately 3.5% sits in the top ten. Sequences were derived from PBMCs, sampled around atezolizumab (anti-PD-L1) treatment. These receptors all stem from a man between 65 and 85 years old with urothelial cancer.

The chain carries TRBV4-1 and TRBJ2-4; no definite D call. The length of the CDR3 is 13 residues. Germline CDR1 and CDR2: MGHRA and YSYEKL. Trimming took off 1 base at V and 8 bases at J, with 9 bases between the two ends. The CDR3 reads CASSQVYRDIQYF. CDR3 in DNA: TGCGCCAGCAGCCAAGTGTACCGGGACATTCAGTACTTC.

The chain carries TRBV10-3 and TRBJ2-3; D is possibly TRBD1 (6 bases). There are 13 residues in the CDR3. Between the trimmed V and J ends, which lost 5 bases and 8 bases, there was a span of 14 bases. Germline V CDR1 and CDR2: ENHRY, SYGVKD. The CDR3, as DNA: TGTGCCATCAGTTCGGGTGTACAGGGTACGCAGTATTTT. Translation: CAISSGVQGTQYF.

The V and J genes are TRBV9 and TRBJ2-2; 10 nucleotides line up with TRBD2. Germline V gene lookup returns CDR1 SGDLS and CDR2 YYNGEE. J was trimmed by 2 bases and V by 0 bases; bases with no gene match: 10. This CDR3 is 19 amino acids long. CDR3 residues: CASSVDPLVAGGNTGELFF. The CDR3 DNA reads TGTGCCAGCAGCGTAGACCCCCTGGTAGCGGGAGGAAACACCGGGGAGCTGTTTTTT. The entire variable domain, with the rest obtained from reference TRBV9 and TRBJ2-2, is as follows: DSGVTQTPKHLITATGQRVTLRCSPRSGDLSVYWYQQSLDQGLQFLIQYYNGEERAKGNILERFSAQQFPDLHSELNLSSLELGDSALYFCASSVDPLVAGGNTGELFFGEGSRLTVL.

The chain combines TRBV4-3 with TRBJ1-6; the D gene is possibly TRBD1 (5 bases). Germline values: CDR1 LGHNA, CDR2 YSLEER. Trimming took off 0 bases at V and 7 bases at J, with 7 bases between the two ends. This CDR3 has 14 residues. Here the CDR3 reads CASSQDDRNSPLHF. The CDR3 DNA reads TGCGCCAGCAGCCAAGACGACAGAAATTCACCCCTCCACTTT.

The chain couples TRBV6-1 to TRBJ1-2; D perhaps matches TRBD1 (5 bases). V lost 2 bases to trimming and J lost 5 bases, with 12 bases between them. The CDR3 has 14 amino acids. Per the germline V gene, CDR1 is MNHNS and CDR2 is SASEGT. The CDR3: CASSESSTAYGYTF. CDR3 DNA sequence: TGTGCCAGCAGTGAATCTTCGACAGCGTATGGCTACACCTTC.

The rearrangement uses TRBV9 and TRBJ2-1; 10 nucleotides agree with TRBD1. Per germline, CDR1 SGDLS and CDR2 YYNGEE. This CDR3 is 20 amino acids long. V shed 0 bases and J 5 bases; nucleotides not matched to a gene: 17. The DNA of the CDR3 is TGTGCCAGCAGCGTAGCTGGGACAGGGGACCCGTTGGACCCCCACAATGAGCAGTTCTTC. The encoded protein is CASSVAGTGDPLDPHNEQFF.

CDR3 region: CASRRQMNTEAFF. DNA for the CDR3: TGTGCCAGCAGGAGACAGATGAACACTGAAGCTTTCTTT. V usage is TRBV14 and J usage is TRBJ1-1, with D perhaps matching TRBD1 (5 bases). The V and J ends lost 6 bases and 0 bases respectively, with 8 bases between them. Germline CDR1 and CDR2: SGHDN and FVKESK. The CDR3 has 13 residues.

The chain employs TRBV19 and TRBJ1-5; D ambiguous. The CDR3 has 14 amino acids. V lost 6 bases and J 0 bases, leaving 9 bases between the germline ends. Germline lookup yields CDR1 LNHDA and CDR2 SQIVND (reference sequence). CDR3 sequence: CASRGDYSNQPQHF. As DNA, the CDR3 is TGTGCCAGTAGGGGAGACTATAGCAATCAGCCCCAGCATTTT.

This clone was counted only a few times. CDR3 nucleotide sequence: TGCGCCAGCGGGCAGGGGGCTCGGGCTAATGAAAAACTGTTTTTT. It is translated as CASGQGARANEKLFF. The gene calls are TRBV5-1 and TRBJ1-4; TRBD1 aligns across 8 bases. V lost 7 bases and J lost 3; bases outside the gene matches: 8. The CDR3 is 15 residues long. Germline V CDR1 and CDR2: SGHRS, YFSETQ.

V is TRBV2 and J is TRBJ2-1, with D perhaps matching TRBD2 (5 bases). This CDR3 is built from 14 residues. The V gene lost 6 bases and the J gene lost 9 bases, with 18 bases spanning the gap. Germline V gene sequence: CDR1 SNHLY, CDR2 FYNNEI. The DNA of the CDR3 is TGTGCCAGCAGCACACTACCTAGCAACGGTGAGCAGTTCTTC. Its protein is CASSTLPSNGEQFF.

J is TRBJ2-7 and V is TRBV7-2; 8 nucleotides match TRBD2. There are 16 residues in the CDR3. The junction had 9 bases not matched to a gene; V was cut back by 5 bases and J by 0 bases. Germline values: CDR1 SGHTA, CDR2 FQGNSA. As DNA, the CDR3 is TGTGCCAGCAGCCAAGGACTAGCCAGAAGCTCCTACGAGCAGTACTTC. Residues: CASSQGLARSSYEQYF. Looking up the rest from reference TRBV7-2 and TRBJ2-7 gives the full variable domain: GAGVSQSPSNKVTEKGKDVELRCDPISGHTALYWYRQSLGQGLEFLIYFQGNSAPDKSGLPSDRFSAERTGGSVSTLTIQRTQQEDSAVYLCASSQGLARSSYEQYFGPGTRLTVT.

The V and J genes are TRBV18 and TRBJ2-7, with 7 bases identical to TRBD1. Per the germline V gene, CDR1 is KGHSH and CDR2 is LQKENI. This CDR3 contains 13 residues. Trimming at V came to 8 bases and at J to 0 bases, leaving 4 bases not matched to a gene. The CDR3 region is CASRQGVSYEQYF. The CDR3, as DNA: TGTGCCAGCCGCCAGGGGGTCTCCTACGAGCAGTACTTC.

This chain links TRBV29-1 with TRBJ2-1, with 9 bases matching TRBD1. This CDR3 is built from 14 residues. V was pared by 5 bases and J by 6 bases, with 8 bases of the junction left unmatched. Germline CDR1 reads SQVTM; CDR2 reads ANQGSEA. This CDR3 is CSVLQGASVNEQFF. The DNA for the CDR3 is TGCAGCGTTTTACAGGGGGCGTCGGTCAATGAGCAGTTCTTC.

This clone showed up just a few times. The chain employs TRBV7-3 and TRBJ1-1; 8 bases agree with TRBD1. Germline CDR1 and CDR2: SGHTA and FQGTGA. This CDR3 is built from 15 residues. Trimming took 2 bases from V and 1 from J; bases not matched to a gene: 3. This CDR3 reads CASSLYGQGNTEAFF. CDR3 coding DNA: TGTGCCAGCAGCTTATACGGACAGGGGAACACTGAAGCTTTCTTT.

This sequence joins TRBV7-2 and TRBJ2-7; 10 bases agree with TRBD2. With 2 bases clipped from V and 6 bases from J, the junction kept 4 bases outside the gene matches. The CDR3 is 14 amino acids. The V gene's germline CDR1 is SGHTA and CDR2 FQGNSA. The CDR3 bases are TGTGCCAGCAGCTTATTGGTAGCGGGAGGCGAGCAGTACTTC. Protein sequence: CASSLLVAGGEQYF.

J is TRBJ2-3 and V is TRBV14; TRBD1 aligns across 9 bases. After removal of 4 bases from V and 1 base from J, the junction contained 3 bases not matched to a gene. This CDR3 spans 15 amino acids. Germline V CDR1 and CDR2: SGHDN, FVKESK. The CDR3 reads CASSRRTGGTDTQYF. The CDR3 DNA reads as TGTGCCAGCAGCCGGCGGACAGGGGGCACAGATACGCAGTATTTT.

The genes are TRBV5-4 and TRBJ2-7, with 8 bases that match TRBD2. The CDR3 has 16 residues. With V trimmed by 4 bases and J by 6 bases, 15 bases remained unmatched. Germline assignment: CDR1 SGHNT and CDR2 YYREEE (reference sequence). CDR3 nucleotide sequence: TGTGCCAGCAGCCCTGACCCAGCGGGGGTCTTGGGCGAGCAGTACTTC. Encoded protein: CASSPDPAGVLGEQYF.

The V call is TRBV19, the J call TRBJ2-5, with D perhaps TRBD2 (5 bases). CDR3 length: 13 amino acids. Germline V gene lookup returns CDR1 LNHDA and CDR2 SQIVND (reference sequence). Trimming left V 5 bases short and J 5 bases short, with 12 bases between. Here the CDR3 DNA reads TGTGCCAGTAGTCAAGCGGTTCAGGAGACCCAGTACTTC. It specifies CASSQAVQETQYF.

The chain employs TRBV7-7 and TRBJ1-1; D ambiguous. Looked up from germline, CDR1 is SSHAT and CDR2 is FNYEAQ (reference sequence). This CDR3 is built from 13 residues. V dropped 3 bases and J dropped 1 base, with 6 bases sitting between them. The CDR3 spells CASSFTENTEAFF. CDR3 in DNA: TGTGCCAGCAGCTTTACAGAGAACACTGAAGCTTTCTTT.

The chain joins TRBV2 to TRBJ2-7; TRBD1 might be the D (5 bases). The V end lost 2 bases, the J end lost 6 bases, and 14 bases lay between the germline ends. Germline CDR1 reads SNHLY; CDR2 reads FYNNEI. This CDR3 has 14 residues. This chain's CDR3 is CASSEQGMFREQYF. CDR3 bases: TGTGCCAGCAGTGAACAGGGTATGTTTCGCGAGCAGTACTTC.

The chain joins TRBV6-1 to TRBJ2-1, with 7 bases aligning to TRBD2. The length of the CDR3 is 17 residues. Germline assignment: CDR1 MNHNS and CDR2 SASEGT. With 4 bases clipped from V and 0 bases from J, the junction kept 9 bases outside the gene matches. CDR3 nucleotides: TGTGCCAGCAGTGCTAGAAGCGGGATAGCCTCCTACAATGAGCAGTTCTTC. Amino acid sequence: CASSARSGIASYNEQFF.

V usage is TRBV9 and J usage is TRBJ2-7, with 9 bases that match TRBD2. Trimming at V came to 6 bases and at J to 7 bases, leaving 5 bases not matched to a gene. The CDR3 length is 12 residues. From germline, CDR1 is SGDLS and CDR2 YYNGEE. CDR3 amino acids: CASNSGRGEQYF. CDR3 nucleotides: TGTGCCAGCAATAGCGGGAGAGGAGAGCAGTACTTC.

The chain employs TRBV2 and TRBJ2-2; weak D call: TRBD1 (6 bases). Per the germline V gene, CDR1 is SNHLY and CDR2 is FYNNEI. The CDR3 loop spans 13 amino acids. V lost 6 bases, J lost 5 bases, and 10 bases lay in between. CDR3 nucleotides: TGTGCCAGCAGCGGACAGCAGACCGGGGAGCTGTTTTTT. This translates into CASSGQQTGELFF.

This clone was counted between two and nine times. The CDR3 DNA reads TGTGCCAGTAAACCAGGGGGTCAGCCCCAGCATTTT. Translating it yields CASKPGGQPQHF. The chain is built from TRBV6-4 and TRBJ1-5, with 7 bases aligning to TRBD1. The ends lost 9 bases at V and 6 bases at J; junction bases unmatched: 5. The CDR3 spans 12 residues. Germline loops: CDR1 MRHNA, CDR2 SNTAGT.

The V gene is TRBV15, the J gene TRBJ2-2; 10 nucleotides agree with TRBD1. Germline-derived CDR1 and CDR2 are LNHNV and YYDKDF (reference sequence). After removal of 0 bases from V and 5 bases from J, the junction contained 12 bases not matched to a gene. The CDR3 contains 19 residues. CDR3 sequence: CATSRDLRGTGEGTGELFF. The CDR3 nucleotides read TGTGCCACCAGCAGAGACCTACGGGGGACAGGGGAGGGAACCGGGGAGCTGTTTTTT. Based on the CDR3 plus reference TRBV15 and TRBJ2-2, the full variable domain is DAMVIQNPRYQVTQFGKPVTLSCSQTLNHNVMYWYQQKSSQAPKLLFHYYDKDFNNEADTPDNFQSRRPNTSFCFLDIRSPGLGDTAMYLCATSRDLRGTGEGTGELFFGEGSRLTVL.

The chain joins TRBV6-5 to TRBJ1-4; 9 positions match TRBD1. V lost 6 bases and J lost 8; bases outside the gene matches: 7. CDR1 is MNHEY and CDR2 is SVGAGI in the germline V gene. The CDR3 loop spans 14 amino acids. The CDR3 region has the DNA TGTGCCAGCAGACTTCTTGGACAGGGGGAAAAACTGTTTTTT. Its protein is CASRLLGQGEKLFF.

The chain links TRBV5-4 to TRBJ1-1, with D uncertain. This CDR3 comprises 13 residues. V was pared by 2 bases and J by 1 base, with 6 bases between. From germline, CDR1 is SGHNT and CDR2 YYREEE (reference sequence). CDR3 DNA sequence: TGTGCCAGCAGCTTATGGGCGAACACTGAAGCTTTCTTT. This translates into CASSLWANTEAFF.

This clone was counted only a few times. The J gene is TRBJ2-1, the V gene TRBV30; no reliable D call. This CDR3 is built from 12 residues. Trimming took 5 bases from V and 0 from J, leaving 5 bases between them. Germline V gene sequence: CDR1 GTSNPN, CDR2 SVGIG (reference sequence). The CDR3 here is CAWGPSYNEQFF. In DNA, the CDR3 is TGTGCCTGGGGCCCCTCCTACAATGAGCAGTTCTTC.